This T cell receptor (beta chain) was recorded in a study of T cell repertoires in cytomegalovirus infection. Trimming removed 7 bases at V and 4 bases at J, with 14 bases between. This CDR3 is 14 amino acids long. Germline V gene data show CDR1 as KGHDR and CDR2 as SFDVKD. This clonotype appeared a single time. Its antigen is unidentified. TCRdb reprocessed the reads with MiXCR, giving one entry per CDR3 protein. This table holds some 500,000 distinct CDR3 sequences, about 33% found once. The sequence came from a human donor in good health (CMV status not recorded). Some clones in this sample may be carry-over from other donors' samples. J is TRBJ2-3 and V is TRBV24-1; tentatively, D is TRBD1 (6 bases). The material sequenced was cultured PBMCs, taken from culture after CMV antigen stimulation. The CDR3 bases are TGTGCCACCAGGGAACAGGGTGGTCCAGATACGCAGTATTTT. Its protein is CATREQGGPDTQYF.